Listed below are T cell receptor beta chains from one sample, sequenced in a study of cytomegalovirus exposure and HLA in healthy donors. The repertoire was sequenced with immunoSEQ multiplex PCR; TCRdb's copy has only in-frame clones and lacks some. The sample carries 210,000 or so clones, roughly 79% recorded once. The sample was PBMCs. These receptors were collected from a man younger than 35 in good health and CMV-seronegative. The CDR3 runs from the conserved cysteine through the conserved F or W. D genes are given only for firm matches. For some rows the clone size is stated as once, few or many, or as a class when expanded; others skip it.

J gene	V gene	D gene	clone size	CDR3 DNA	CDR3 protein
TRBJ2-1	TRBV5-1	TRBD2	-	TGCGCCAGCTACCCCCTTACTAGCGGGAGTCGAAATGAGCAGTTCTTC	CASYPLTSGSRNEQFF
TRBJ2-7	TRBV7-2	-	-	TGTGCCAGCAGCCCCCACTACACCGCCTACGAGCAGTACTTC	CASSPHYTAYEQYF
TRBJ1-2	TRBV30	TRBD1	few	TGTGCCTGGAGTGTAACAACACAGGGGAACGGCTACACCTTC	CAWSVTTQGNGYTF
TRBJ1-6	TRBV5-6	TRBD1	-	TGTGCCAGCAGTCGCCGGGACAGGGGTTTACCGAATTCACCCCTCCACTTT	CASSRRDRGLPNSPLHF
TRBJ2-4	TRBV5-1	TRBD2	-	TGCGCCAGCAGCTTGGGAGGGACTAGCGCGGGAAGAAACATTCAGTACTTC	CASSLGGTSAGRNIQYF
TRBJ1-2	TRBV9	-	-	TGTGCCAGCAGCGTAGGAGGGGGTGATGGCTACACCTTC	CASSVGGGDGYTF
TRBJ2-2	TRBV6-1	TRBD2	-	TGTGCCAGTAGCGGGGGGGCGAACACCGGGGAGCTGTTTTTT	CASSGGANTGELFF
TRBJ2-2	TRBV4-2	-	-	TGTGCCAGCACTATTTGGCGGGGATCAGGTGCTGGGGAGCTGTTTTTT	CASTIWRGSGAGELFF
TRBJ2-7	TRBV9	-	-	TGTGCCAGCAGCGTAAATTTAGGCGGCTACGAGCAGTACTTC	CASSVNLGGYEQYF
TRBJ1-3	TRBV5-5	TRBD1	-	TGTGCCAGCAGCCTACAAAGTCAAACAGGGGTACCTGGAAACACCATATATTTT	CASSLQSQTGVPGNTIYF
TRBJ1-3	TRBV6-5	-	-	TGTGCCAGCAGTTACTCTCAGGGAGGCTCTGGAAACACCATATATTTT	CASSYSQGGSGNTIYF
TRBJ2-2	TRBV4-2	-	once	TGTGCCAGCAGCCAAGACCAGGGTAGTGGGACCGGGGAGCTGTTTTTT	CASSQDQGSGTGELFF
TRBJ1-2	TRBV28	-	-	TGTGCCAGCAGTTTGGAGGGCGCTTGGGGCTACACCTTC	CASSLEGAWGYTF
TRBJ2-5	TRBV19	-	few	TGTGCCAGTAGTAGGAGTCGCGGAGAGACCCAGTACTTC	CASSRSRGETQYF
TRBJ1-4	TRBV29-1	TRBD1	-	TGCAGCGTTGAAGCCCGGACAGGGGGCTCTAATGAAAAACTGTTTTTT	CSVEARTGGSNEKLFF
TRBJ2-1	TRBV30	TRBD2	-	TGTGCCTGGACCCACCACAGGACTAGCGGGGGGGCCACGAGGAATGAGCAGTTCTTC	CAWTHHRTSGGATRNEQFF
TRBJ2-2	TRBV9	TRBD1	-	TGTGCCAGCAGCGTAGCATTTATAGGACAGGGGGCCTCCGGGGAGCTGTTTTTT	CASSVAFIGQGASGELFF
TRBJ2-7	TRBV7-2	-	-	TGTGCCAGCAGCCCTCAGGGGGGCGAGCAGTACTTC	CASSPQGGEQYF
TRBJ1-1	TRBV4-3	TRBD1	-	TGCGCCAGCAGCCAAAGGACAGGGAACACTGAAGCTTTCTTT	CASSQRTGNTEAFF
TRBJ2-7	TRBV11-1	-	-	TGTGCCAGCAGTCAACGGGGTTCCTACGAGCAGTACTTC	CASSQRGSYEQYF
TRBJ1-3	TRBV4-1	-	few	TGCGCCAGCAGCCGCGGCTCTGGAAACACCATATATTTT	CASSRGSGNTIYF
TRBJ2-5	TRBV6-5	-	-	TGTGCCAGCAGCCCGCTAGCGAACCAAGAGACCCAGTACTTC	CASSPLANQETQYF
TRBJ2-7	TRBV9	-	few	TGTGCCAGCAGCGTAGAGAACGGTCGGGGGTACGAGCAGTACTTC	CASSVENGRGYEQYF
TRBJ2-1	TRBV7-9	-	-	TGTGCCAGCAAGCAGGTCAGCTCCTACAATGAGCAGTTCTTC	CASKQVSSYNEQFF
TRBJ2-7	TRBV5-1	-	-	TGCGCCAGCAGCTTATCCGCTAGCGTGGACGAGCAGTACTTC	CASSLSASVDEQYF
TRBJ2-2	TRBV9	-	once	TGTGCCAGCAGCGTAGCTATGGACACCGGGGAGCTGTTTTTT	CASSVAMDTGELFF
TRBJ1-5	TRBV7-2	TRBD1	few	TGTGCCAGCAGCCTACAGGGGGCGGGTCAGCCCCAGCATTTT	CASSLQGAGQPQHF
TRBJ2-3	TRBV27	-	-	TGTGCCAGCAGTTTTGTCGGGGGACCTCAGTATTTT	CASSFVGGPQYF
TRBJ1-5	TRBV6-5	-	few	TGTGCCAGCAGGATCCGGGAATATAGCAATCAGCCCCAGCATTTT	CASRIREYSNQPQHF
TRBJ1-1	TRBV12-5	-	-	TGTGCTAGTGGTGAACCTGGACGGGGATACACTGAAGCTTTCTTT	CASGEPGRGYTEAFF
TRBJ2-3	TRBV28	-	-	TGTGCCAGCAGCGAGGCTAGCGTAGTAGATACGCAGTATTTT	CASSEASVVDTQYF
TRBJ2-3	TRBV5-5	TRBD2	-	TGTGCCAGCAGCTTGGCCGAGGGACTAGCGGGGGGGCGGGATACGCAGTATTTT	CASSLAEGLAGGRDTQYF
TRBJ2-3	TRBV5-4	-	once	TGTGCCAGCAGCTTGGAACAGGGGGGGATAGATACGCAGTATTTT	CASSLEQGGIDTQYF
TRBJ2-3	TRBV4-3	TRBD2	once	TGCGCCAGCAGCCGGAGGTCGGGCGGGGGAGTCGGCGCAGATACGCAGTATTTT	CASSRRSGGGVGADTQYF
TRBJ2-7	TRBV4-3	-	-	TGCGCCAGCAGCCAAGAATGGACTACCTACGAGCAGTACTTC	CASSQEWTTYEQYF
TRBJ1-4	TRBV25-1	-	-	TGTGCCAGCAGTGAAGCAGGGTTGGAAGGAAAACTGTTTTTT	CASSEAGLEGKLFF
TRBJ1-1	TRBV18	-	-	TGTGCCAGCTCAAGGGAGGCCATGAACACTGAAGCTTTCTTT	CASSREAMNTEAFF